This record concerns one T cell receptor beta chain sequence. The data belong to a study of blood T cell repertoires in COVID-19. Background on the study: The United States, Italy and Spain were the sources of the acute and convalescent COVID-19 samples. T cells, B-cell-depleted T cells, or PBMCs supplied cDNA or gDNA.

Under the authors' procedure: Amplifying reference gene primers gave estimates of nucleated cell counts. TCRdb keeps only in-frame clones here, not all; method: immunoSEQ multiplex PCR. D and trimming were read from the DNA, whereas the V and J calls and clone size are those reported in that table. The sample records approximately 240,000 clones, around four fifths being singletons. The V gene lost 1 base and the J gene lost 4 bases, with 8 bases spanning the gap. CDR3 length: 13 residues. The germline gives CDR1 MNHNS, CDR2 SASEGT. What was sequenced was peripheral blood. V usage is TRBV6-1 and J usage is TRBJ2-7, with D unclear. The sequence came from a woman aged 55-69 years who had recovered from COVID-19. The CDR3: CASSEVPEYEQYF. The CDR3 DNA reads TGTGCCAGCAGTGAAGTGCCGGAGTACGAGCAGTACTTC.